These T cell receptor beta chains were read from a single sample in a study of cytomegalovirus exposure and HLA in healthy donors. Generated by immunoSEQ multiplex PCR, the TCRdb table keeps only in-frame clones and is missing some. The sample consists of 250,000 or so clones, 70% to 90% of them appearing once. Sequencing was done on a sample of PBMCs. Receptors originate from a woman in her sixties in good health and CMV-seropositive. Each CDR3 is given with its conserved first and last residue.

TRBJ1-1 | TRBV9 | CASSPKRGGDTEAFF
TRBJ2-1 | TRBV19 | CASKDSSYNEQFF
TRBJ2-3 | TRBV25-1 | CASSPGGRATDTQYF
TRBJ2-7 | TRBV10-3 | CAISATYERYF
TRBJ2-7 | TRBV12-5 | CASGLVPGVGAYEQYF
TRBJ2-3 | TRBV7-3 | CASSSGTSGSWKDTQYF
TRBJ2-1 | TRBV4-1 | CASSQMSGTSGRWVSNEQFF
TRBJ1-1 | TRBV7-8 | CASSLSHRGSTEAFF
TRBJ2-3 | TRBV7-2 | CASSLGSGLDTQYF
TRBJ2-7 | TRBV5-6 | CASSFPGVPYEQYF
TRBJ1-2 | TRBV15 | CATSVGQGSGYTF
TRBJ2-1 | TRBV7-3 | CASSSGLSSYNEQFF
TRBJ1-2 | TRBV30 | CAWSSGQYYGYTF
TRBJ2-7 | TRBV28 | CASRRDTRDEQYF
TRBJ2-7 | TRBV14 | CASSHPGTVYEQYF
TRBJ1-1 | TRBV5-1 | CASSAGTVNTEAFF
TRBJ2-1 | TRBV5-4 | CASSLADRDEEQFF
TRBJ1-1 | TRBV27 | CASSLKRNTEAFF
TRBJ1-2 | TRBV19 | CASSRDSYYGYTF
TRBJ2-2 | TRBV19 | CASRVGQGYTGELFF
TRBJ1-5 | TRBV7-2 | CASSRPEDQPQHF
TRBJ2-7 | TRBV5-1 | CASSLVGASGAYEQYF
TRBJ1-1 | TRBV7-9 | CASSLSSGEGAEAFF
TRBJ1-2 | TRBV28 | CASSLGGGANYGYTF
TRBJ1-2 | TRBV28 | CASSLSPKGSWYGYTF
TRBJ1-5 | TRBV28 | CASSWEGVSNQPQHF
TRBJ1-2 | TRBV5-4 | CASTRTGPLGYTF
TRBJ2-1 | TRBV19 | CASSIPPGQDNNEQFF
TRBJ2-7 | TRBV15 | CATSGGEGLYEQYF
TRBJ2-7 | TRBV7-2 | CASKFGAGGQAEQYF
TRBJ2-7 | TRBV6-1 | CASRALTSTSYEQYF
TRBJ2-5 | TRBV9 | CASSVAVTQETQYF
TRBJ1-5 | TRBV7-2 | CASSLYKNSNQPQHF
TRBJ2-3 | TRBV5-1 | CASSLPTSGGRDTQYF
TRBJ1-2 | TRBV5-6 | CASTSGEENGYTF
TRBJ2-3 | TRBV5-1 | CASTRSSAPSTDTQYF
TRBJ2-7 | TRBV27 | CASSSSYEQYF